This T cell receptor (beta chain) was sequenced during a study of control samples from healthy donors and cancer patients (dated by TCRdb to the early 2020s). This clone was observed a single time. The antigen this receptor binds is unknown. Base quality data are lacking; no much larger clone is found one base away. From the cysteine through the phenylalanine, the CDR3 covers 15 amino acids. Of all the DNA, just the CDR3 is kept, 45 bases in frame from base 1. V trim: 4 bases; J trim: 3 bases; unmatched bases: 6. CDR1 and CDR2, looked up from the germline V gene, are SGHVS and FQNEAQ. Libraries were constructed by the immunoSEQ multiplex PCR assay. Drawn from immuneACCESS, this table holds only the in-frame rearrangements with V and J called that TCRdb kept. Clones are partly lost; checked studies trace under half to an unresolved V gene and leave the rest unexplained. This sample is represented by about 81,000 clones; just under 95% of them were singletons. The top ten clonotypes cover around 5% of the sample.

The chain is made from TRBV7-8 and TRBJ2-5; 9 bases in the junction line up with TRBD2. The clonotype originates from a woman in her late teens or twenties in good health. The sequencing input was blood. The bases read TGTGCCAGCAGCTCCCTTGTAGCGGGGGAAGAGACCCAGTACTTC. This encodes CASSSLVAGEETQYF.